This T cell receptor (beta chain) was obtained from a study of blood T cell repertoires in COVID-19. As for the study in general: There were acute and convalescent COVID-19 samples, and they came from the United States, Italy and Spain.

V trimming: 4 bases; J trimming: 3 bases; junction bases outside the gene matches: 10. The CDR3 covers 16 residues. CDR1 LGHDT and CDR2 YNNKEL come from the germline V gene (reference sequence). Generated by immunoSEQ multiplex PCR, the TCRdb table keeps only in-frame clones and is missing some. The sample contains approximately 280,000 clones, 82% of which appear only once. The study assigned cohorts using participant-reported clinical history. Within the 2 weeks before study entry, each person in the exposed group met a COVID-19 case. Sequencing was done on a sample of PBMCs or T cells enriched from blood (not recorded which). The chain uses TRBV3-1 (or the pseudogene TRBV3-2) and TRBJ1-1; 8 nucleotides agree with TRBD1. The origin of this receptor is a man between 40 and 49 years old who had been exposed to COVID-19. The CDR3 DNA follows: TGTGCCAGCAGCCTTGGCAGGGGGCGAATTGACACTGAAGCTTTCTTT. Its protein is CASSLGRGRIDTEAFF.